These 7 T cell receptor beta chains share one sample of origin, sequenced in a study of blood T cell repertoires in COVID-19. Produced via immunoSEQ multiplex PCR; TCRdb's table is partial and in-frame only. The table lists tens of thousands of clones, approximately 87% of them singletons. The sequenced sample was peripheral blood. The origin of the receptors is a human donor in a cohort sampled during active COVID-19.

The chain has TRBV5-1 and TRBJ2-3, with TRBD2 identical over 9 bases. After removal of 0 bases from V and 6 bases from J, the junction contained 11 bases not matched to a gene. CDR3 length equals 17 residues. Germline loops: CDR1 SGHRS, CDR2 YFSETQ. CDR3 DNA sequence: TGCGCCAGCAGCTTGGCCTTTGCGGGGGGGCCGGGTGATACGCAGTATTTT. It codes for CASSLAFAGGPGDTQYF. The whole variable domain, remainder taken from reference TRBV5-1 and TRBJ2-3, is KAGVTQTPRYLIKTRGQQVTLSCSPISGHRSVSWYQQTPGQGLQFLFEYFSETQRNKGNFPGRFSGRQFSNSRSEMNVSTLELGDSALYLCASSLAFAGGPGDTQYFGPGTRLTVL.

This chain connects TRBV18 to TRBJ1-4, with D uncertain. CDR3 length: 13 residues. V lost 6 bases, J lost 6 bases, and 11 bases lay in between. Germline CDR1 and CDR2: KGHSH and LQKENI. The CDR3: CASSPGSDEKLFF. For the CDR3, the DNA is TGTGCCAGCTCCCCGGGGTCGGATGAAAAACTGTTTTTT. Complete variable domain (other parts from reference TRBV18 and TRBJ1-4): NAGVMQNPRHLVRRRGQEARLRCSPMKGHSHVYWYRQLPEEGLKFMVYLQKENIIDESGMPKERFSAEFPKEGPSILRIQQVVRGDSAAYFCASSPGSDEKLFFGSGTQLSVL.

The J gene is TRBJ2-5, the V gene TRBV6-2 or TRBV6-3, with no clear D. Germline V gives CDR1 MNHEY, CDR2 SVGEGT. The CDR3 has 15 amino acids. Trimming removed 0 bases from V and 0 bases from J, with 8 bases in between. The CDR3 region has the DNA TGTGCCAGCAGTTACTCGGAGACGGACCAAGAGACCCAGTACTTC. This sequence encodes CASSYSETDQETQYF.

The CDR3 spells CASSDDRGYSPLHF. CDR3 bases: TGTGCCAGCAGCGATGACAGGGGGTATTCACCCCTCCACTTT. This chain links TRBV7-3 with TRBJ1-6; 9 nucleotides agree with TRBD1. This CDR3 is built from 14 residues. Germline lookup yields CDR1 SGHTA and CDR2 FQGTGA. V gave up 5 bases and J gave up 8 bases; unmatched junction bases: 4. Variable domain in full (rest from reference TRBV7-3 and TRBJ1-6): GAGVSQTPSNKVTEKGKYVELRCDPISGHTALYWYRQSLGQGPEFLIYFQGTGAADDSGLPNDRFFAVRPEGSVSTLKIQRTERGDSAVYLCASSDDRGYSPLHFGNGTRLTVT.

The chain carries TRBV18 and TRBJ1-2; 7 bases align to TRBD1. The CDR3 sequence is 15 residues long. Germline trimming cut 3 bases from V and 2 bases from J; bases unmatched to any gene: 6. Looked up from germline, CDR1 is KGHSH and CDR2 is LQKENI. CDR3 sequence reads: CASSPVGTENYGYTF. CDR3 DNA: TGTGCCAGCTCACCGGTGGGGACAGAAAACTATGGCTACACCTTC.

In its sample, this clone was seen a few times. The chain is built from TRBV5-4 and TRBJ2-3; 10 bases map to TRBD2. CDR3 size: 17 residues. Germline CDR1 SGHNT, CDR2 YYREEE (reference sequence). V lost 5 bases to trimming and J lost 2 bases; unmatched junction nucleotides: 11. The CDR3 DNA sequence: TGTGCCAGCAGGAAGAGGGCTAGCGGGGGCCTCACAGATACGCAGTATTTT. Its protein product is CASRKRASGGLTDTQYF.

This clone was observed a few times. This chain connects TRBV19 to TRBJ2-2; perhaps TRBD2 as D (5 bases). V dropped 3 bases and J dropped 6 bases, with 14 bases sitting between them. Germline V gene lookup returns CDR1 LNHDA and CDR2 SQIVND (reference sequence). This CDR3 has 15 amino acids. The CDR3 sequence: CASSIGSGSPGELFF. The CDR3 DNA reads TGTGCCAGTAGTATTGGTTCGGGGTCCCCCGGGGAGCTGTTTTTT.